This entry describes one TCR beta chain. Its specificity is not known. This sample stems from a study of yellow fever vaccine responses in identical twins. Regarding the study as a whole: Reportedly, twins' vaccine T cell responses looked partly convergent and partly personalized.

TCRdb re-analysed the RT-PCR reads in MiXCR, keeping a single row per CDR3 protein. The sample carries around 13,000 distinct CDR3 sequences, 84% recorded once. This CDR3 spans 13 amino acids. V lost 2 bases and J lost 5; bases outside the gene matches: 1. CDR1 and CDR2 (germline): DFQATT, SNEGSKA (reference sequence). Material: T cells from blood (PBMCs), unsorted or a sorted subset (not recorded which), obtained before or after yellow fever vaccination (not recorded which). This chain uses TRBV20-1 with TRBJ2-1, with 9 bases lining up with TRBD2. The sequence was obtained from a woman younger than 30 who received the yellow fever vaccine. CDR3 amino acids: CSARLAGNNEQFF. The CDR3 DNA is TGCAGTGCTAGACTAGCGGGGAACAATGAGCAGTTCTTC.